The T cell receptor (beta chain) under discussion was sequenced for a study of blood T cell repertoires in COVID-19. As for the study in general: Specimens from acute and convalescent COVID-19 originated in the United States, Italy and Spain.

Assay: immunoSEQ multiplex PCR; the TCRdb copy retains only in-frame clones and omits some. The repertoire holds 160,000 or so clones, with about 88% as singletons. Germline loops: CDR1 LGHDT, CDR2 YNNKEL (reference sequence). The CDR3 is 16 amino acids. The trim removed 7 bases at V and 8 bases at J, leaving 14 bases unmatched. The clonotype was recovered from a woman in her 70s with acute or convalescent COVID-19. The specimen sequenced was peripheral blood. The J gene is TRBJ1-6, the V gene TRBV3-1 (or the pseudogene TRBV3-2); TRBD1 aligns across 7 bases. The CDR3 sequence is CASTYNRDRDHSPLHF. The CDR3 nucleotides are TGTGCCAGCACCTACAACCGAGACAGGGATCATTCACCCCTCCACTTT.